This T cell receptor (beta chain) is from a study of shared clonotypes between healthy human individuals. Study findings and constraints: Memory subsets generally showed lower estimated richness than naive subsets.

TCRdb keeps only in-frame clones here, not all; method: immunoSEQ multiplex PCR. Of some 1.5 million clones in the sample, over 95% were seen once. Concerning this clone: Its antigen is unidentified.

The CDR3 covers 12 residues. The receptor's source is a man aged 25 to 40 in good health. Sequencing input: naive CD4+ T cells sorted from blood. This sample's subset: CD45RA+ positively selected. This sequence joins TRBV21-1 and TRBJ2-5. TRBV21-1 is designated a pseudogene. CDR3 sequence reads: CASSKDHETQYF. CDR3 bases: TGTGCCAGCAGCAAAGACCACGAGACCCAGTACTTC.